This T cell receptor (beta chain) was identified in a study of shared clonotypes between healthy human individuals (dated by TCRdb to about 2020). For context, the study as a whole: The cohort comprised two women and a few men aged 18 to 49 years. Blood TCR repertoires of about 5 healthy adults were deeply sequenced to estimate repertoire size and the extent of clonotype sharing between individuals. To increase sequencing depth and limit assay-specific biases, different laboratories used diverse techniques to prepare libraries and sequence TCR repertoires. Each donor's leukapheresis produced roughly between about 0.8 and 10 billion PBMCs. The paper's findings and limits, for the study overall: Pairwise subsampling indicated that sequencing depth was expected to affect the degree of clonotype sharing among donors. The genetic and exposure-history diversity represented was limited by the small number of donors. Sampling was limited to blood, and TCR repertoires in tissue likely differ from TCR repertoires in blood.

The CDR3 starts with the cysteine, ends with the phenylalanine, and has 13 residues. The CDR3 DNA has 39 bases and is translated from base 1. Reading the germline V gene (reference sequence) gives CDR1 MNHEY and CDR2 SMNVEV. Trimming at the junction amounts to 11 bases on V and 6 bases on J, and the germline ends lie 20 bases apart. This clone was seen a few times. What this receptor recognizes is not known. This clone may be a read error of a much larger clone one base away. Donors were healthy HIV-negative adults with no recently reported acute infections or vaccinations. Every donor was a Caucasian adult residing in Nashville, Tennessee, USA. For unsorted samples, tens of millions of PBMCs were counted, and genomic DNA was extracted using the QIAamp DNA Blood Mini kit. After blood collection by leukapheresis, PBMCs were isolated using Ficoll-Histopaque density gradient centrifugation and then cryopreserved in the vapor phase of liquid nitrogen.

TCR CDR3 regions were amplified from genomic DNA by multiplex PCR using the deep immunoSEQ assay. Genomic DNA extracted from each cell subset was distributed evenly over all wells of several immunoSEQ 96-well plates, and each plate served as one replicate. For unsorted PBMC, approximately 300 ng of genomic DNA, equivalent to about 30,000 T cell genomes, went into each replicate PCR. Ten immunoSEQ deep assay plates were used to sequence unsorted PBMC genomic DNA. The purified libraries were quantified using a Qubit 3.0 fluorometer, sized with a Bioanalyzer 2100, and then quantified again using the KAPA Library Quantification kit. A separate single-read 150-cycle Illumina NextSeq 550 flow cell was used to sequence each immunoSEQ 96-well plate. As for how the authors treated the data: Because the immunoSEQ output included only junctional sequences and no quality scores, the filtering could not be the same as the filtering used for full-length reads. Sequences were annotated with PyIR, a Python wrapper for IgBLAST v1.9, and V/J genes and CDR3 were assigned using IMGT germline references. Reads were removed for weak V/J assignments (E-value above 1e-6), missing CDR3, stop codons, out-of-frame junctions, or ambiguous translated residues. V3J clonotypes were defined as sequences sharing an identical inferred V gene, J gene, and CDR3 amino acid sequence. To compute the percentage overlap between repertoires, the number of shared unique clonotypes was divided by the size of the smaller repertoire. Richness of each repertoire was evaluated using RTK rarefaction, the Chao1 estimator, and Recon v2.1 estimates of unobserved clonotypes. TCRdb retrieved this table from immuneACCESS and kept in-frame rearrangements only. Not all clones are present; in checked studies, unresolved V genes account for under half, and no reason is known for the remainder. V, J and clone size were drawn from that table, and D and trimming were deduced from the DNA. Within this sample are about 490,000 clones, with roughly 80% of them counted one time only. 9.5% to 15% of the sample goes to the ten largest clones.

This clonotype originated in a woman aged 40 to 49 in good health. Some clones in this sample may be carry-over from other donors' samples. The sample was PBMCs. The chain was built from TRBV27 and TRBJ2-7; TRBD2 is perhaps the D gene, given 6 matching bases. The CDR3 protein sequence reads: CAPGIGGSLEQYF. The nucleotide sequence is TGTGCCCCAGGGATTGGGGGGTCTCTCGAGCAGTACTTC.